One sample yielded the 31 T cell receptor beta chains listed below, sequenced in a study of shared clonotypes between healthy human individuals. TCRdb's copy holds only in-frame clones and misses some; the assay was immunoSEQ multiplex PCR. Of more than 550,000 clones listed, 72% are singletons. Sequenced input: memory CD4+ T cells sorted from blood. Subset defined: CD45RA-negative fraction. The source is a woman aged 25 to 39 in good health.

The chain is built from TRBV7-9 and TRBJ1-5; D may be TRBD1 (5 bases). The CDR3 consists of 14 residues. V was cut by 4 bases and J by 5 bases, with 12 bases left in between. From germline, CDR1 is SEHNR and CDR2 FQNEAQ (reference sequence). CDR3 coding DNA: TGTGCCAGCAGCTCCCTCGGGGGGGATCAGCCCCAGCATTTT. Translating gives CASSSLGGDQPQHF.

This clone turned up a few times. The CDR3 sequence: CASSRQGDNIQYF. CDR3 nucleotide sequence: TGTGCCAGTAGTAGGCAGGGGGATAACATTCAGTACTTC. This chain uses TRBV19 with TRBJ2-4, with 7 positions matching TRBD1. V was clipped by 4 bases and J by 7 bases; unmatched bases: 4. CDR3 length: 13 residues. Germline CDR1 and CDR2: LNHDA and SQIVND (reference sequence).

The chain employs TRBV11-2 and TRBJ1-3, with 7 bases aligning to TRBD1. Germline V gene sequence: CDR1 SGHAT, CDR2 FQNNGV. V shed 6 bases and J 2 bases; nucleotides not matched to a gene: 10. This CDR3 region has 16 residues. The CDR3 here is CASRLTGVITGNTIYF. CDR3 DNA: TGTGCCAGCAGACTCACAGGGGTTATTACTGGAAACACCATATATTTT. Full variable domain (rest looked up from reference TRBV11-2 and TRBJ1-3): EAGVAQSPRYKIIEKRQSVAFWCNPISGHATLYWYQQILGQGPKLLIQFQNNGVVDDSQLPKDRFSAERLKGVDSTLKIQPAKLEDSAVYLCASRLTGVITGNTIYFGEGSWLTVV.

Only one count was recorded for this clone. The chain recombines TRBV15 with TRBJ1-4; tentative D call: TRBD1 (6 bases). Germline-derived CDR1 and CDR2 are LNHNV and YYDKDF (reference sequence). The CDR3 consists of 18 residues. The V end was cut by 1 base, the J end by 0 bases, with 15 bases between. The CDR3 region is CATSRGGLEHATNEKLFF. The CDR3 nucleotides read TGTGCCACCAGCAGAGGGGGGCTCGAGCATGCAACTAATGAAAAACTGTTTTTT. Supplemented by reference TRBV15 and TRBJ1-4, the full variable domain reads DAMVIQNPRYQVTQFGKPVTLSCSQTLNHNVMYWYQQKSSQAPKLLFHYYDKDFNNEADTPDNFQSRRPNTSFCFLDIRSPGLGDTAMYLCATSRGGLEHATNEKLFFGSGTQLSVL.

CDR3 sequence: CASSSGTGALTQYF. The CDR3 nucleotides are TGCGCCAGCAGCTCCGGGACAGGGGCCCTGACCCAGTACTTC. This sequence joins TRBV5-1 and TRBJ2-5; 10 nucleotides agree with TRBD1. Germline assignment: CDR1 SGHRS and CDR2 YFSETQ. The CDR3 length is 14 residues. The V gene end was trimmed by 3 bases and the J gene end by 7 bases; junction bases not matched to a gene: 6.

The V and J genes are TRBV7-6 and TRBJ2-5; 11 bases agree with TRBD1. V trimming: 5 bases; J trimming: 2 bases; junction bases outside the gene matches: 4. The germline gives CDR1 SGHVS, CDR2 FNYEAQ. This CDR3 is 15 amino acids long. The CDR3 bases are TGTGCCAGCAGCGTTGGGACAGGGGGTCAAGAGACCCAGTACTTC. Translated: CASSVGTGGQETQYF.

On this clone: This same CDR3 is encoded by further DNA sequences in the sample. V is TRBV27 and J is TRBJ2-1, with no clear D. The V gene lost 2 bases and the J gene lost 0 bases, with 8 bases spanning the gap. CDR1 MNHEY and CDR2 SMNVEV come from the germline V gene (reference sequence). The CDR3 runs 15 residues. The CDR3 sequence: CASSLSGSSYNEQFF. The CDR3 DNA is TGTGCCAGCAGTTTAAGTGGTAGCTCCTACAATGAGCAGTTCTTC.

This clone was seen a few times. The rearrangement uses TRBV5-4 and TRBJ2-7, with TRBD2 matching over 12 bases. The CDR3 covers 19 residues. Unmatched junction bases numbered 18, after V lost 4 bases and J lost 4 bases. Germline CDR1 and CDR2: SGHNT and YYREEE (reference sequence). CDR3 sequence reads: CASSGGQGRAGTSGYEQYF. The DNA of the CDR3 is TGTGCCAGCAGCGGGGGACAGGGGCGAGCCGGGACTAGCGGGTACGAGCAGTACTTC.

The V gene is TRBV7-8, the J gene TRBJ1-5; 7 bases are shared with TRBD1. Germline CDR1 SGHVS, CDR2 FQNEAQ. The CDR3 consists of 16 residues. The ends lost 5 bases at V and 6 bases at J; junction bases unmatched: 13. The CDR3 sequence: CASSERSTGIRQPQHF. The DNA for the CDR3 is TGTGCCAGCAGCGAGCGATCGACAGGGATCCGTCAGCCCCAGCATTTT.

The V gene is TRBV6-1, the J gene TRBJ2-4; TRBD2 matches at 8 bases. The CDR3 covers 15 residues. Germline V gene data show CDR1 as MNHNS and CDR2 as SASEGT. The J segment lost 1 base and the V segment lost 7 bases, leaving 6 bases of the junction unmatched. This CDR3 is CASKRERGAKNIQYF. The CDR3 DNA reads TGTGCCAGCAAGCGTGAGCGGGGGGCCAAAAACATTCAGTACTTC.

This chain's CDR3 is CASSQPRQSSYNSPLHF. CDR3 bases: TGTGCCAGCAGCCAACCTCGACAAAGCTCCTATAATTCACCCCTCCACTTT. The V and J genes are TRBV4-2 and TRBJ1-6; D is undetermined. V lost 2 bases, J lost 0 bases, and 11 bases lay in between. In germline, CDR1 is LGHNA, CDR2 YNFKEQ. This CDR3 is 17 amino acids long.

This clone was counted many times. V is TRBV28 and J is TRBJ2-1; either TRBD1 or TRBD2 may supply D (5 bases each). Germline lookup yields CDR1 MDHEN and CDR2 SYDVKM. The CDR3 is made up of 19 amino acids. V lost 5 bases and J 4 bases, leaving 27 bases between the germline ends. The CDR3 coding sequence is TGTGCCAGCAGTCCCTTCCACCTCCAAGTCGGGGCACCTTACAATGAGCAGTTCTTC. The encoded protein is CASSPFHLQVGAPYNEQFF.

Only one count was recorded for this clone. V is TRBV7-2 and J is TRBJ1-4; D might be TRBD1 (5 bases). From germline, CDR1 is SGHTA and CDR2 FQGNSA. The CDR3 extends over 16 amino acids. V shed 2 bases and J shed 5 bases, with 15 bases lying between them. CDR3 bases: TGTGCCAGCAGCTTATGGGACCCTGGGTTGAATGAAAAACTGTTTTTT. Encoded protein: CASSLWDPGLNEKLFF.

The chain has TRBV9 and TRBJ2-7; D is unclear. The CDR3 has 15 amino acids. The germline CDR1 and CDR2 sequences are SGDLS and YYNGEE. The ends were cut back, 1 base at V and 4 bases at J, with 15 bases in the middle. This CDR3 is CASSVSTSLGYEQYF. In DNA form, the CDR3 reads TGTGCCAGCAGCGTATCGACTTCCCTGGGGTACGAGCAGTACTTC. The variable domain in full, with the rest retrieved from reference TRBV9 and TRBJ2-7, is DSGVTQTPKHLITATGQRVTLRCSPRSGDLSVYWYQQSLDQGLQFLIQYYNGEERAKGNILERFSAQQFPDLHSELNLSSLELGDSALYFCASSVSTSLGYEQYFGPGTRLTVT.

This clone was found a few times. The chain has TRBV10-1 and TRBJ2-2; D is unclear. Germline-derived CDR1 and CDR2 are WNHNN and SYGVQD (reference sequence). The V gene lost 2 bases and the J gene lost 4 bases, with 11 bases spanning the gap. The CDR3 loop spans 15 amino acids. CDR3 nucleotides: TGCGCCAGCAGTGAGCGGGTACCACCCACCGGGGAGCTGTTTTTT. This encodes CASSERVPPTGELFF.

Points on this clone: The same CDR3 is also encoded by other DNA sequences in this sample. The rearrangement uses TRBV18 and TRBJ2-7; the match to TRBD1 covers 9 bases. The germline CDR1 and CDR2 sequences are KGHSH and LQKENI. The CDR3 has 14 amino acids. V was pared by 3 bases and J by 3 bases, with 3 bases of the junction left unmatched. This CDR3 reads CASSPRQGVYEQYF. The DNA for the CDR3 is TGTGCCAGCTCACCCCGACAGGGGGTCTACGAGCAGTACTTC.

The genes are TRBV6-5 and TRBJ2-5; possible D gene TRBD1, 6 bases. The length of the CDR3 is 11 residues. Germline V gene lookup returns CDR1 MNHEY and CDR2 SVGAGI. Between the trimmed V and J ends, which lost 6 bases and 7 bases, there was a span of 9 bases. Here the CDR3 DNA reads TGTGCCAGCAGCGAACAGGGGACCCAGTACTTC. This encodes CASSEQGTQYF.

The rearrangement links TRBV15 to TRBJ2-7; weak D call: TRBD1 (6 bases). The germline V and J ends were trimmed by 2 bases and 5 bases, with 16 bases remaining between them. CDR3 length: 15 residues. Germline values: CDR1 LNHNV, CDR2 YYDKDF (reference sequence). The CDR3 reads CATSRSGDKGDEQYF. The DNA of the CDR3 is TGTGCCACCAGCAGATCAGGGGACAAGGGGGACGAGCAGTACTTC.

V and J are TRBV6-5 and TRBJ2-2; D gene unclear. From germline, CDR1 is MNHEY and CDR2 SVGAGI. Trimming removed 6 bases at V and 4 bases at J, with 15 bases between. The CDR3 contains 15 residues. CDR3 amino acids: CASSYDHPGTGELFF. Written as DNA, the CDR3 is TGTGCCAGCAGCTACGACCACCCGGGCACCGGGGAGCTGTTTTTT.

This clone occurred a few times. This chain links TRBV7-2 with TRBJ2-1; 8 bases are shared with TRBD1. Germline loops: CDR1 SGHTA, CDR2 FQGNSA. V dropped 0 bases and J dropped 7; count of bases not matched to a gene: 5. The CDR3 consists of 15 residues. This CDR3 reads CASSLARTGSNEQFF. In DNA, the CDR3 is TGTGCCAGCAGCTTAGCGAGGACAGGGAGTAATGAGCAGTTCTTC. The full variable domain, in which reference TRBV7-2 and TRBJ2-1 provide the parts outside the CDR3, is GAGVSQSPSNKVTEKGKDVELRCDPISGHTALYWYRQSLGQGLEFLIYFQGNSAPDKSGLPSDRFSAERTGGSVSTLTIQRTQQEDSAVYLCASSLARTGSNEQFFGPGTRLTVL.

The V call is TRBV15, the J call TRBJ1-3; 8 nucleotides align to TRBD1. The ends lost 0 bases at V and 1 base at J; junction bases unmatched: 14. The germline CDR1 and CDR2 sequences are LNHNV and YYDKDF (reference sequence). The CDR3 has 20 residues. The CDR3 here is CATSRDPPRQGISSGNTIYF. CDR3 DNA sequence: TGTGCCACCAGCAGAGATCCTCCCCGACAGGGGATATCTTCTGGAAACACCATATATTTT.

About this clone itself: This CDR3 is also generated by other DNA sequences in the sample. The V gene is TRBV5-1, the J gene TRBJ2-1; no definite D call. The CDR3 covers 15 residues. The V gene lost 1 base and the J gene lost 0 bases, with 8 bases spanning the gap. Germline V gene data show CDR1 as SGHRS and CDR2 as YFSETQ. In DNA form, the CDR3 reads TGCGCCAGCAGCTTGACATCGAGCTCCTACAATGAGCAGTTCTTC. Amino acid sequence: CASSLTSSSYNEQFF.

CDR3 DNA: TGTGCCAGCAGTTTAGGGCTAGTCAAGGATGAGCAGTTCTTC. It codes for CASSLGLVKDEQFF. The rearrangement joins TRBV28 to TRBJ2-1, with D unresolved. The germline gives CDR1 MDHEN, CDR2 SYDVKM. Trimming removed 2 bases from V and 8 bases from J, with 13 bases in between. The CDR3 is 14 residues long. The entire variable domain, with the rest obtained from reference TRBV28 and TRBJ2-1, is as follows: DVKVTQSSRYLVKRTGEKVFLECVQDMDHENMFWYRQDPGLGLRLIYFSYDVKMKEKGDIPEGYSVSREKKERFSLILESASTNQTSMYLCASSLGLVKDEQFFGPGTRLTVL.

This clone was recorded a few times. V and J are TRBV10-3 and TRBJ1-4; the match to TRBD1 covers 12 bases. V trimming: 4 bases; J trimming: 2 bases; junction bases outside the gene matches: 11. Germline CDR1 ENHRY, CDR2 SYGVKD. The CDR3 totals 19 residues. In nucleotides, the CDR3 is TGTGCCATCAGTGCCTCCGGGACAGGGGGCTCCGGGACTAATGAAAAACTGTTTTTT. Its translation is CAISASGTGGSGTNEKLFF.

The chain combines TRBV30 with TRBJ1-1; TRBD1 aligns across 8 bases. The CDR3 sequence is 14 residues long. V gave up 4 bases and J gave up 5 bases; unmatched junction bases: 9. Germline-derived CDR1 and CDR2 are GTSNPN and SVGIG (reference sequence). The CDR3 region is CAWIPGQGWTEAFF. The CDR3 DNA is TGTGCCTGGATTCCCGGACAGGGTTGGACTGAAGCTTTCTTT. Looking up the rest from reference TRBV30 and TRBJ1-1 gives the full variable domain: SQTIHQWPATLVQPVGSPLSLECTVEGTSNPNLYWYRQAAGRGLQLLFYSVGIGQISSEVPQNLSASRPQDRQFILSSKKLLLSDSGFYLCAWIPGQGWTEAFFGQGTRLTVV.

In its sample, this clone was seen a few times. CDR3 in DNA: TGTGCCAGTCAAAGAACGGCAGGGGGTACCACTGAAGCTTTCTTT. Protein: CASQRTAGGTTEAFF. V gene TRBV6-6 combines with J gene TRBJ1-1; 7 nucleotides line up with TRBD1. With V trimmed by 9 bases and J by 4 bases, 14 bases remained unmatched. CDR1 MNHNY and CDR2 SVGAGI come from the germline V gene (reference sequence). This CDR3 has 15 amino acids.

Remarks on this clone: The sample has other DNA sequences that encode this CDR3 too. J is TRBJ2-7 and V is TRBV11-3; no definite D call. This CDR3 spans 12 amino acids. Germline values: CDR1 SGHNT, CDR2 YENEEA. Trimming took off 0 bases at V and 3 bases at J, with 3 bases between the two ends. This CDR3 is CASSLDGYEQYF. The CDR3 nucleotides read TGTGCCAGCAGCTTAGACGGCTACGAGCAGTACTTC.

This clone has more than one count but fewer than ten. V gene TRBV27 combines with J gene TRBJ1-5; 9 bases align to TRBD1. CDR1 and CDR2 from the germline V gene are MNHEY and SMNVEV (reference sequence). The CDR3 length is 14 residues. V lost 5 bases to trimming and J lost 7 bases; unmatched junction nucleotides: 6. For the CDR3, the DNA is TGTGCCAGCAGTCCACAGGGGGCGGAACAGCCCCAGCATTTT. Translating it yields CASSPQGAEQPQHF.

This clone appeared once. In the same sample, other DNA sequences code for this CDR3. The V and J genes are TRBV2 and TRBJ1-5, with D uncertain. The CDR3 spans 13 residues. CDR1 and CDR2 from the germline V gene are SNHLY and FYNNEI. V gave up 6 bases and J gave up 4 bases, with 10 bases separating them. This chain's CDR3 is CASSGESNQPQHF. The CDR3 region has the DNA TGTGCCAGCAGCGGGGAGAGTAATCAGCCCCAGCATTTT.

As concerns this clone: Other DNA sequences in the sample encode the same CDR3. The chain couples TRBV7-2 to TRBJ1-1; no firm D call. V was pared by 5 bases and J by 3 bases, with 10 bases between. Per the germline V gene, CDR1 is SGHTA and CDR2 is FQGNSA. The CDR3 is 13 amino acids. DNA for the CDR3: TGTGCCAGCAGCCTACAGCGGGACACTGAAGCTTTCTTT. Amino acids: CASSLQRDTEAFF.

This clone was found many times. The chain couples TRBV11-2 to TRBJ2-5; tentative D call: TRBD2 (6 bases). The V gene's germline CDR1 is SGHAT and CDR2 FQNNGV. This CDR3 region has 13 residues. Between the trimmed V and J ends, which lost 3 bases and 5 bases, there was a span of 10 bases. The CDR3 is CASSLVGRETQYF. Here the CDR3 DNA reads TGTGCCAGCAGCTTGGTTGGGAGGGAGACCCAGTACTTC.